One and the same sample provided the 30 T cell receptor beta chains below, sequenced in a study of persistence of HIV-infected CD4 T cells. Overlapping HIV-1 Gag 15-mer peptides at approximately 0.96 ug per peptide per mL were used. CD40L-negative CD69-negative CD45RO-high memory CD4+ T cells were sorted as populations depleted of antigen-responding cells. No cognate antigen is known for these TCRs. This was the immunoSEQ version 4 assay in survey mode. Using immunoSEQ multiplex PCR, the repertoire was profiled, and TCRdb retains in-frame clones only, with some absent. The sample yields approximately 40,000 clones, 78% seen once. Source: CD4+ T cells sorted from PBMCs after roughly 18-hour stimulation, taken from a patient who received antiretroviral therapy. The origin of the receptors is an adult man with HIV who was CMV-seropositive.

The CDR3 loop is CASSFTAETQYF. As DNA, the CDR3 is TGTGCCAGCAGCTTCACAGCAGAGACCCAGTACTTC. The genes are TRBV7-6 and TRBJ2-5; D gene ambiguous. This CDR3 contains 12 residues. Trimming took 3 bases from V and 4 from J, leaving 6 bases between them. Germline V gene lookup returns CDR1 SGHVS and CDR2 FNYEAQ. Looking up the rest from reference TRBV7-6 and TRBJ2-5 gives the full variable domain: GAGVSQSPRYKVTKRGQDVALRCDPISGHVSLYWYRQALGQGPEFLTYFNYEAQQDKSGLPNDRFSAERPEGSISTLTIQRTEQRDSAMYRCASSFTAETQYFGPGTRLLVL.

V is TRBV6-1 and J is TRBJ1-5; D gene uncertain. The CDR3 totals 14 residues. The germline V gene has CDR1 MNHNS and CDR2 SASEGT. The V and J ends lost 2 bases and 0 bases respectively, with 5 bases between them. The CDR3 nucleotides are TGTGCCAGCAGTGAACTGTATAGCAATCAGCCCCAGCATTTT. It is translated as CASSELYSNQPQHF.

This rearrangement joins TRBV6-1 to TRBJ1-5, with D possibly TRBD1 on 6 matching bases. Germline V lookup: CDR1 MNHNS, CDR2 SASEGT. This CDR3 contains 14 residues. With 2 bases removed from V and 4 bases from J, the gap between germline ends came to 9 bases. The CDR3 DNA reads TGTGCCAGCAGTGAAAGGAGGGGGAATCAGCCCCAGCATTTT. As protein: CASSERRGNQPQHF.

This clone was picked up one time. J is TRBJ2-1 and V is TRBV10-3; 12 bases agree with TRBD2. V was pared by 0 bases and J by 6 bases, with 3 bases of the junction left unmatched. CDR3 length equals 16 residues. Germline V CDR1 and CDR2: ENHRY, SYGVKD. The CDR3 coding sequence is TGTGCCATCAGTGAGTCGTTGACTAGCGGGAGCAATGAGCAGTTCTTC. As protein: CAISESLTSGSNEQFF.

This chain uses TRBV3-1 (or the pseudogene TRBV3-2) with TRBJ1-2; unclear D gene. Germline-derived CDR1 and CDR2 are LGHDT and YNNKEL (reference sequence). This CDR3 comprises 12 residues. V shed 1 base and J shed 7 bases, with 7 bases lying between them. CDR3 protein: CASSQGIGGYTF. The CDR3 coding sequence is TGTGCCAGCAGCCAAGGAATAGGTGGCTACACCTTC.

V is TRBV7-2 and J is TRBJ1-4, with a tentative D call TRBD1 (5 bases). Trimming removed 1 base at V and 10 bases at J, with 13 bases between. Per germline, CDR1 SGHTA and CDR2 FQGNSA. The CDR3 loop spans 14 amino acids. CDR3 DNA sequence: TGTGCCAGCAGCTTAGGTGGGGGGGAGGGAAAACTGTTTTTT. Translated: CASSLGGGEGKLFF.

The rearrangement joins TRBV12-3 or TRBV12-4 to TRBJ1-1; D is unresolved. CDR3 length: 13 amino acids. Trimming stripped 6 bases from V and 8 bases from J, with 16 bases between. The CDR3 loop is CASSLRVAIEAFF. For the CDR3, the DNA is TGTGCCAGCAGCCTTCGGGTAGCAATCGAAGCTTTCTTT.

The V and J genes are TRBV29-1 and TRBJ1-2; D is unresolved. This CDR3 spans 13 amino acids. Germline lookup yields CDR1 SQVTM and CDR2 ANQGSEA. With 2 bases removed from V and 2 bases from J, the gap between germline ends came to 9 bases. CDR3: CSVEPTENYGYTF. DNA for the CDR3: TGCAGCGTTGAACCCACGGAAAACTATGGCTACACCTTC.

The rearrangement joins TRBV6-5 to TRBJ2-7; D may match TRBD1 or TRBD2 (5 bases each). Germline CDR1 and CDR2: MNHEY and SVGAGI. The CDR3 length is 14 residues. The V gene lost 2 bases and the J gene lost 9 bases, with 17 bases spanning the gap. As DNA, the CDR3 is TGTGCCAGCAGTTACGGCCGGGGCGACCGGGGGCAGTACTTC. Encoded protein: CASSYGRGDRGQYF.

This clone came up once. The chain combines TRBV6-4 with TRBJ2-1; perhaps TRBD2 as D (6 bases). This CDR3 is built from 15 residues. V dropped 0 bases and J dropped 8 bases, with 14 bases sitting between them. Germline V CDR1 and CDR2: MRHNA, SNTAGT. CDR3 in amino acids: CASSDSGGIADEQFF. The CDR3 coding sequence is TGTGCCAGCAGTGACTCCGGCGGGATAGCCGATGAGCAGTTCTTC.

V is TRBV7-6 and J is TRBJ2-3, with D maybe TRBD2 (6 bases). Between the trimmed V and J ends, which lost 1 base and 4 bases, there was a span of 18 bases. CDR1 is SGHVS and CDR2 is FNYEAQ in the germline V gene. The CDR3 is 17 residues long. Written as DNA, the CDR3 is TGTGCCAGCAGCTTAGGATCCGGGACTCATGCGTCAGATACGCAGTATTTT. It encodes CASSLGSGTHASDTQYF.

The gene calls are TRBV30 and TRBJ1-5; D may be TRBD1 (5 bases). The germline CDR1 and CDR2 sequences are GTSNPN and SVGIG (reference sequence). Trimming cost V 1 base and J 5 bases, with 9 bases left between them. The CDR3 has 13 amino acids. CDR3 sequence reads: CAWSGQIDQPQHF. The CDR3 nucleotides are TGTGCCTGGAGTGGACAGATTGATCAGCCCCAGCATTTT.

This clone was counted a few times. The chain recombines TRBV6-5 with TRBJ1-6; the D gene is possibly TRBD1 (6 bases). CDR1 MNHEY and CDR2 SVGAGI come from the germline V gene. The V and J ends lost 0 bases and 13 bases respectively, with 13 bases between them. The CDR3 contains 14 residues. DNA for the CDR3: TGTGCCAGCAGTTACTCGGGGGGCCGGTCGCCCCTCCACTTT. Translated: CASSYSGGRSPLHF.

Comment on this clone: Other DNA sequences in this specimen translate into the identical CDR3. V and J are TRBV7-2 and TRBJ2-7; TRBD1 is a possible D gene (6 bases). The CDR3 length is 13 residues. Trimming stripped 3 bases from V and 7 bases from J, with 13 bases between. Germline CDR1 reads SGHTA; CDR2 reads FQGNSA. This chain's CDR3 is CASSFLQGGEQYF. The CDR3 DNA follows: TGTGCCAGCAGCTTCCTACAGGGCGGTGAGCAGTACTTC.

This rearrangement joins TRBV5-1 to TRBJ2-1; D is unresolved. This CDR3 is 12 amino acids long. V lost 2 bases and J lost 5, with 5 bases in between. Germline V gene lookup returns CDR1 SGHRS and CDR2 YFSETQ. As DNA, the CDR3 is TGCGCCAGCAGCTTCATGGACAATGAGCAGTTCTTC. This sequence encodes CASSFMDNEQFF. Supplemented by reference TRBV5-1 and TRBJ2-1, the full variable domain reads KAGVTQTPRYLIKTRGQQVTLSCSPISGHRSVSWYQQTPGQGLQFLFEYFSETQRNKGNFPGRFSGRQFSNSRSEMNVSTLELGDSALYLCASSFMDNEQFFGPGTRLTVL.

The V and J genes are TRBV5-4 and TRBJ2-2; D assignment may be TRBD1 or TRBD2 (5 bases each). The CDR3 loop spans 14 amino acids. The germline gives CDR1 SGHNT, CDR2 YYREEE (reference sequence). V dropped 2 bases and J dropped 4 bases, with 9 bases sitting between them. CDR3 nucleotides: TGTGCCAGCAGCTTATTTGGGACCACCGGGGAGCTGTTTTTT. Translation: CASSLFGTTGELFF.

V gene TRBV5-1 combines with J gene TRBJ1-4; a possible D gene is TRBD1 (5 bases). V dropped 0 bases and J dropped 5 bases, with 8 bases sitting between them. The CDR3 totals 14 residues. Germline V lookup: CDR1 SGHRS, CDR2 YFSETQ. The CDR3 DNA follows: TGCGCCAGCAGCTTGGAGTGGGGCAATGAAAAACTGTTTTTT. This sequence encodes CASSLEWGNEKLFF. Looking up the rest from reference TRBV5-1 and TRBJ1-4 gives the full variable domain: KAGVTQTPRYLIKTRGQQVTLSCSPISGHRSVSWYQQTPGQGLQFLFEYFSETQRNKGNFPGRFSGRQFSNSRSEMNVSTLELGDSALYLCASSLEWGNEKLFFGSGTQLSVL.

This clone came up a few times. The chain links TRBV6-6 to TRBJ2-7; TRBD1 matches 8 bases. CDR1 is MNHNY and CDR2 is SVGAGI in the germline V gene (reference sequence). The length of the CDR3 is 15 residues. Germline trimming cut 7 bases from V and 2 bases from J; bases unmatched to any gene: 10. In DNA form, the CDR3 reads TGTGCCAGCAAGGGGACCGGGACAGGAGCCTACGAGCAGTACTTC. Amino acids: CASKGTGTGAYEQYF.

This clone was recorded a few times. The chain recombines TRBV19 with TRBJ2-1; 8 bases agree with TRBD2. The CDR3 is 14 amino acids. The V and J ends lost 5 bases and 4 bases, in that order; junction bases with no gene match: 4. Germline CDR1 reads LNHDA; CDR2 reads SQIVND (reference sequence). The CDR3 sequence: CASSPSGRYNEQFF. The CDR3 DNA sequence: TGTGCCAGTAGTCCCAGCGGGAGATACAATGAGCAGTTCTTC.

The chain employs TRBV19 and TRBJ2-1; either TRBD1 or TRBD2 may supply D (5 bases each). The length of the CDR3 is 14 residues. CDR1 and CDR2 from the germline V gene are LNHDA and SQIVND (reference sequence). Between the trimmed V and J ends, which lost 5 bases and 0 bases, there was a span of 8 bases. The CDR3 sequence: CASSPGPSYNEQFF. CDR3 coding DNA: TGTGCCAGTAGTCCGGGACCCTCCTACAATGAGCAGTTCTTC.

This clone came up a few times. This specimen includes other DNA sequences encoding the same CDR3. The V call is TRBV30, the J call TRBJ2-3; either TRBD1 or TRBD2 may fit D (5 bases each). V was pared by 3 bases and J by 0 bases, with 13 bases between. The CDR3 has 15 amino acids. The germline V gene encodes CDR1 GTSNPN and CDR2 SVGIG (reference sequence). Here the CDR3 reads CAWSRDGRSTDTQYF. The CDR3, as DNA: TGTGCCTGGAGCAGGGACGGTCGTAGCACAGATACGCAGTATTTT.

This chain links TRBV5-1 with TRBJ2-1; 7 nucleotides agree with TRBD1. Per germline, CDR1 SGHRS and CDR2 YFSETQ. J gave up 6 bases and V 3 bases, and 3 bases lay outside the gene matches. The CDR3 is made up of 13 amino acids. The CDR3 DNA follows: TGCGCCAGCAGCTCTACAGGGGTCAATGAGCAGTTCTTC. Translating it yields CASSSTGVNEQFF.

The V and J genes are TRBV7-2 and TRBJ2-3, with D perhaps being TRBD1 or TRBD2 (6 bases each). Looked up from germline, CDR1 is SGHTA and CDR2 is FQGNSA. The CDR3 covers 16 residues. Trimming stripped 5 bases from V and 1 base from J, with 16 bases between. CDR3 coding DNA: TGTGCCAGCAGCCTCGCCTGGGGGGCGGGCACAGATACGCAGTATTTT. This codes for CASSLAWGAGTDTQYF.

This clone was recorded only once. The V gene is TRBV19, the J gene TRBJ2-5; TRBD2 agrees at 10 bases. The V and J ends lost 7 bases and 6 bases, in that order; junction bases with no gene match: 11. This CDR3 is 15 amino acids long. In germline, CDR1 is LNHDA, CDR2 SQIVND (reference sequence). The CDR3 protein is CASNPSSGSAKTQYF. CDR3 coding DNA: TGTGCCAGTAATCCCTCTAGCGGGAGTGCGAAGACCCAGTACTTC.

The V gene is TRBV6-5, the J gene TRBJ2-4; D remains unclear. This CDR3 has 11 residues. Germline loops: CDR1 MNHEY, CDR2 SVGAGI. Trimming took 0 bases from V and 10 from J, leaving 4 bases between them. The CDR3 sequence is CASSYSGIQYF. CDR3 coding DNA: TGTGCCAGCAGTTACTCCGGGATTCAGTACTTC.

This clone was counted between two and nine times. CDR3 region: CASTNLGTGGRSEQFF. CDR3 nucleotide sequence: TGTGCCAGTACCAATCTGGGGACAGGGGGCAGGAGTGAGCAGTTCTTC. V is TRBV19 and J is TRBJ2-1; 12 bases match TRBD1. Losses at the gene ends were 7 bases for V and 9 bases for J; bases not matched to a gene: 13. The CDR3 runs 16 residues. Germline V gene sequence: CDR1 LNHDA, CDR2 SQIVND (reference sequence).

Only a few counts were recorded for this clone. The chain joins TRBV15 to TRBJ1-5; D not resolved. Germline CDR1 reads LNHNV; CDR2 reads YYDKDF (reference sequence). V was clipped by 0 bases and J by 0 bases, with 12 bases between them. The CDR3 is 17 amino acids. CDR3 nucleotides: TGTGCCACCAGCAGAGATTTGGGTCAGAATAGCAATCAGCCCCAGCATTTT. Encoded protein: CATSRDLGQNSNQPQHF.

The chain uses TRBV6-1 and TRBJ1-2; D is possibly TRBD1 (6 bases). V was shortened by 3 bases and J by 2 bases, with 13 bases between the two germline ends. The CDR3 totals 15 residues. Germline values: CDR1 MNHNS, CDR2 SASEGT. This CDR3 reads CASSDAGANNYGYTF. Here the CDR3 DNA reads TGTGCCAGCAGTGATGCGGGGGCGAACAACTATGGCTACACCTTC.

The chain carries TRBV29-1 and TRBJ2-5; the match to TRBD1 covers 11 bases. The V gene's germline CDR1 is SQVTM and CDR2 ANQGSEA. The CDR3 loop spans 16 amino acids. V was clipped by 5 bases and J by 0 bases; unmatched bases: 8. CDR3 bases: TGCAGCGTTCACGGGACAGGGGGGATGTACCAAGAGACCCAGTACTTC. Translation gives CSVHGTGGMYQETQYF.

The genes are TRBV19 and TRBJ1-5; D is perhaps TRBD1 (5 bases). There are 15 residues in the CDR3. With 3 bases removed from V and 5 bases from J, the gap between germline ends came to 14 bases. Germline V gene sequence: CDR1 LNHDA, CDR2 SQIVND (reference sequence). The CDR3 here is CASSIQGGRDQPQHF. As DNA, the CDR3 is TGTGCCAGTAGTATCCAAGGCGGCAGGGATCAGCCCCAGCATTTT.